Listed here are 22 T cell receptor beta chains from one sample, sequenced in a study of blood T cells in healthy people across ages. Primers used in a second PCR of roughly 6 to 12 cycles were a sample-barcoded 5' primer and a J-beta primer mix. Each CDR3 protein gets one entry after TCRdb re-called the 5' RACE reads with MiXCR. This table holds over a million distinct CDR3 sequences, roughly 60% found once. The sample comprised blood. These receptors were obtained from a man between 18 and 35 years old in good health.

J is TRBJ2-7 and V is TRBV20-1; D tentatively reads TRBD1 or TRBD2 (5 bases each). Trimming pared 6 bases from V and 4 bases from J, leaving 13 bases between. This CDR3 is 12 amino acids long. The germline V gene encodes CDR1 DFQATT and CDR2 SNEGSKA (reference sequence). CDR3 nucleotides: TGCAGTGCCAGTCTTGGGGGTTACGAGCAGTACTTC. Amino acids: CSASLGGYEQYF.

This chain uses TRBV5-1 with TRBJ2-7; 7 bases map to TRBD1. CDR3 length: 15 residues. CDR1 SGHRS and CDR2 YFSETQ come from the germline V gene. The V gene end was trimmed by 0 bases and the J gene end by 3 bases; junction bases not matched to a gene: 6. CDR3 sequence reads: CASSLGGQEYYEQYF. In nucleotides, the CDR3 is TGCGCCAGCAGCTTGGGTGGACAGGAGTACTACGAGCAGTACTTC.

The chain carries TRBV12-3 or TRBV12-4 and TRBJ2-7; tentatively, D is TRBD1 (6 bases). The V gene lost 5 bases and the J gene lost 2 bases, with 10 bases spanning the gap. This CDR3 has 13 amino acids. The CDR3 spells CASSHQGPYEQYF. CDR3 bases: TGTGCCAGCAGTCATCAGGGGCCCTACGAGCAGTACTTC.

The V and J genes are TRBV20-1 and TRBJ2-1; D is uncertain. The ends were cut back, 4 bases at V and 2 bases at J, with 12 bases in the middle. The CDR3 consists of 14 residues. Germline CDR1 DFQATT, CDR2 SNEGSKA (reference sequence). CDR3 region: CSAIVCLTYNEQFF. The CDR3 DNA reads TGCAGTGCTATAGTCTGCCTAACCTACAATGAGCAGTTCTTC.

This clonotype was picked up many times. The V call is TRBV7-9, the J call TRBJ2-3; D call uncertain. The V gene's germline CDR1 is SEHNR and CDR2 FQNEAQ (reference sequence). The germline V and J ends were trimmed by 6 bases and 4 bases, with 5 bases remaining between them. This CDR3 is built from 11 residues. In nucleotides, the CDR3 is TGTGCCAGCAGTGCCTCAGATACGCAGTATTTT. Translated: CASSASDTQYF.

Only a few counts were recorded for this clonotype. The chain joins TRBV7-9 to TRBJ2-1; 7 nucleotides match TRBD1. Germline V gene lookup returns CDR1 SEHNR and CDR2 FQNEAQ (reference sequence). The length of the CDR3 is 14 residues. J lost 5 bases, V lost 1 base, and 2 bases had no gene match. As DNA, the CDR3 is TGTGCCAGCAGCTTAGTACAGGGGAACAATGAGCAGTTCTTC. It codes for CASSLVQGNNEQFF. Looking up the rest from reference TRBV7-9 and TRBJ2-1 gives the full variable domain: DTGVSQNPRHKITKRGQNVTFRCDPISEHNRLYWYRQTLGQGPEFLTYFQNEAQLEKSRLLSDRFSAERPKGSFSTLEIQRTEQGDSAMYLCASSLVQGNNEQFFGPGTRLTVL.

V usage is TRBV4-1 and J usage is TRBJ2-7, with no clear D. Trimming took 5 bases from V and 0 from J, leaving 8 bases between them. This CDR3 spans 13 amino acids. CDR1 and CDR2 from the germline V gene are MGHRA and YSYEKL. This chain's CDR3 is CASSITDSYEQYF. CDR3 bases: TGCGCCAGCAGCATAACAGACTCCTACGAGCAGTACTTC.

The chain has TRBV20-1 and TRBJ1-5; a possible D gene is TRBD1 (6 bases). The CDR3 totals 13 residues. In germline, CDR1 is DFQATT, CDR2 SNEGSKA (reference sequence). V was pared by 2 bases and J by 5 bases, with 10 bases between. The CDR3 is CSARSQGDQPQHF. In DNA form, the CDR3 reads TGCAGTGCTAGATCACAGGGAGATCAGCCCCAGCATTTT.

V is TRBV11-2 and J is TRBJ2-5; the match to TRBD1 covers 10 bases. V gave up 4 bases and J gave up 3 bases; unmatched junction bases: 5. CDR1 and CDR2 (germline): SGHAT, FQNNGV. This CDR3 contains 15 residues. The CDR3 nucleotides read TGTGCCAGCAGCTCAATAGGGACAGGGGAAGAGACCCAGTACTTC. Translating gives CASSSIGTGEETQYF.

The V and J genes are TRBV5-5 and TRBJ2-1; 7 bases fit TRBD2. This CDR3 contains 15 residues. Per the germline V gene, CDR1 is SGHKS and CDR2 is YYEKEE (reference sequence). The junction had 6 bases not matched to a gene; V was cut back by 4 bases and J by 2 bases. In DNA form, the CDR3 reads TGTGCCAGCAGCAGGGACTATCGAGCCTACAATGAGCAGTTCTTC. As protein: CASSRDYRAYNEQFF.

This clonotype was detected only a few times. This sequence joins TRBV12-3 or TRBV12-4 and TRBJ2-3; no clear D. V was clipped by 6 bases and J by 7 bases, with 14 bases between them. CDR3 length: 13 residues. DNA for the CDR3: TGTGCCAGCAGCCCCTTTGGAGCGAATACGCAGTATTTT. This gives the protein CASSPFGANTQYF.

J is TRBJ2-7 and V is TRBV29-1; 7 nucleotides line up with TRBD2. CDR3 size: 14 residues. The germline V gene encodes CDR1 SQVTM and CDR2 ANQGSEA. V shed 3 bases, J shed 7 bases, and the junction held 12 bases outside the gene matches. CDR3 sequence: CSVEPFGGSREQYF. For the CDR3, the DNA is TGCAGCGTTGAGCCGTTTGGCGGGAGCCGTGAGCAGTACTTC.

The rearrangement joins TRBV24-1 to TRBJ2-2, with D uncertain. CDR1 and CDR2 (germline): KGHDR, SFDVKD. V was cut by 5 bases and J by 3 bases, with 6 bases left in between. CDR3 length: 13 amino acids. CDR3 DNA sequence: TGTGCCACCAGTGTATGGGACACCGGGGAGCTGTTTTTT. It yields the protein CATSVWDTGELFF.

The CDR3 DNA is TGTGCCAGCACCCTGATTAACTCTGGGGCCAACGTCCTGACTTTC. It is translated as CASTLINSGANVLTF. J is TRBJ2-6 and V is TRBV12-3 or TRBV12-4; unclear D gene. Trimming took 7 bases from V and 0 from J, leaving 10 bases between them. This CDR3 has 15 residues.

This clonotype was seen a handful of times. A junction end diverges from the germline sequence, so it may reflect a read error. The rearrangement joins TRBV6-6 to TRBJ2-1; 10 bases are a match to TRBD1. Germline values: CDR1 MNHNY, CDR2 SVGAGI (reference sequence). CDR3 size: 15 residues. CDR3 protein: CASSHSGQGPNEQFF. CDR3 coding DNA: TGTGCCAGCAGTCACTCGGGACAGGGGCCCAATGAGCAGTTCTTC.

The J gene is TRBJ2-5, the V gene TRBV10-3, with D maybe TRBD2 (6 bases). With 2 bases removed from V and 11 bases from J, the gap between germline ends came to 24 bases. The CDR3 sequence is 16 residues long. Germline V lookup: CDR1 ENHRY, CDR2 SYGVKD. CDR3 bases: TGTGCCATCAGTGAGGACCGGGACTCCCTCGGGTTAGAGCAGTACTTC. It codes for CAISEDRDSLGLEQYF.

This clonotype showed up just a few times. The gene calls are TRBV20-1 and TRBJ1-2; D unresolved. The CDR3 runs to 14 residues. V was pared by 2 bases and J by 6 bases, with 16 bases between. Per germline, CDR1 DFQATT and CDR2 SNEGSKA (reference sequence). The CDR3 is CSARLPTAADGYTF. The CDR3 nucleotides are TGCAGTGCTAGACTCCCTACGGCGGCCGATGGCTACACCTTC.

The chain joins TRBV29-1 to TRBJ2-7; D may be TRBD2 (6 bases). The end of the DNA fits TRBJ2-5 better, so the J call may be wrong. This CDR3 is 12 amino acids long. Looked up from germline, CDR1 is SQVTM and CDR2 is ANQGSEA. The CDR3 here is CSVDTSSETQYF. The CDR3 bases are TGCAGCGTTGACACTAGCTCCGAGACCCAGTACTTC.

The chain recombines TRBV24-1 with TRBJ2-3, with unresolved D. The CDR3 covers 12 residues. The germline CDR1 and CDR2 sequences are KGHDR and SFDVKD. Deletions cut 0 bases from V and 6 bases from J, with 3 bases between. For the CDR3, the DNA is TGTGCCACCAGTGATTTGCTGGATACGCAGTATTTT. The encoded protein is CATSDLLDTQYF.

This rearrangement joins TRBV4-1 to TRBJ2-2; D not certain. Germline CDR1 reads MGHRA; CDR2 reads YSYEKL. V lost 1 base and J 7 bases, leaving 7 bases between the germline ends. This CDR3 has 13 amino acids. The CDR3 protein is CASSQVYNGELFF. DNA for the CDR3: TGCGCCAGCAGCCAAGTCTACAACGGGGAGCTGTTTTTT.

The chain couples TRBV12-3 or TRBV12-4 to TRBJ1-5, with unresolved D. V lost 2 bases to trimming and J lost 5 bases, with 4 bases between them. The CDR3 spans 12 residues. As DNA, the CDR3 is TGTGCCAGCAGTTTATGCGATCAGCCCCAGCATTTT. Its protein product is CASSLCDQPQHF.

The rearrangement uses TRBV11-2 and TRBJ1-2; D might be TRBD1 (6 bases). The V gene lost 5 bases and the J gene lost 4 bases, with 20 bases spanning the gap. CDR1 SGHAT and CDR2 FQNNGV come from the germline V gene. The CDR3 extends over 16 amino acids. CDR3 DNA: TGTGCCAGCAGCCCCGTCGAGGGGGACGGACGCTATGGCTACACCTTC. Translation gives CASSPVEGDGRYGYTF. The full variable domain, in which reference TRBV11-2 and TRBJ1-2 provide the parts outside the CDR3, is EAGVAQSPRYKIIEKRQSVAFWCNPISGHATLYWYQQILGQGPKLLIQFQNNGVVDDSQLPKDRFSAERLKGVDSTLKIQPAKLEDSAVYLCASSPVEGDGRYGYTFGSGTRLTVV.